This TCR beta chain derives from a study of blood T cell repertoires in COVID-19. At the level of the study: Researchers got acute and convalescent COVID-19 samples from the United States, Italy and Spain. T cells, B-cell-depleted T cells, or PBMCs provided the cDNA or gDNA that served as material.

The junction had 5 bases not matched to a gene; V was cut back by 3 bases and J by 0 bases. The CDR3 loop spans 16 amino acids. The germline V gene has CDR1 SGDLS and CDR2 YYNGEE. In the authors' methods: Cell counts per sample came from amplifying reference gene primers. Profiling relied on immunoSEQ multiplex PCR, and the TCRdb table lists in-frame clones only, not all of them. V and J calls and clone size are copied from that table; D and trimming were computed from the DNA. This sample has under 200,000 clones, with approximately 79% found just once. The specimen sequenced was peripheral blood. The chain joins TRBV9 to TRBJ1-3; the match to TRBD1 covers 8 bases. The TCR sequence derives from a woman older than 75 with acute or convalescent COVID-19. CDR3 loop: CASSATTGDSGNTIYF. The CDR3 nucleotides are TGTGCCAGCAGCGCTACGACAGGGGACTCTGGAAACACCATATATTTT.